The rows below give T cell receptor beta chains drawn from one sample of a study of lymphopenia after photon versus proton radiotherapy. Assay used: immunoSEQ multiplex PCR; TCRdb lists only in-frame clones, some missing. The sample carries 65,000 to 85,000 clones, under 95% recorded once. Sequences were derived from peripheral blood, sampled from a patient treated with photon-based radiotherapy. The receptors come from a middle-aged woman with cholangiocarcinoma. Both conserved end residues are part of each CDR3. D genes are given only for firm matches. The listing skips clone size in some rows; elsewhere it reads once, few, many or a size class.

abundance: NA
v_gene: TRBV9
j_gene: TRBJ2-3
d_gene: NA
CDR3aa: CASSLQSTDTQCF
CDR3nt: TGTGCCAGCAGCCTCCAGTCGACAGATACGCAGTGTTTT

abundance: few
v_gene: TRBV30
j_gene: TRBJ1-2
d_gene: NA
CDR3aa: CAWRVKTTAPTGYTF
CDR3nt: TGTGCCTGGAGGGTAAAAACGACAGCCCCTACGGGCTACACCTTC

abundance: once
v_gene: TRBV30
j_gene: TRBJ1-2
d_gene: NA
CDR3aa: CAWSAGYDYGYTF
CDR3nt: TGTGCCTGGAGTGCTGGGTATGACTATGGCTACACCTTC

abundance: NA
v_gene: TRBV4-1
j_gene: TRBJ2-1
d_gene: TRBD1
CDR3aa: CASSQEGTGQGALDEQFF
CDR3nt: TGCGCCAGCAGCCAAGAAGGGACGGGACAGGGGGCATTGGATGAGCAGTTCTTC

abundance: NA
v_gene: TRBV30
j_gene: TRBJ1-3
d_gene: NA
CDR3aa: CAWRIAGLHSGNTIYF
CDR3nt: TGTGCCTGGAGGATAGCGGGACTGCACTCTGGAAACACCATATATTTT

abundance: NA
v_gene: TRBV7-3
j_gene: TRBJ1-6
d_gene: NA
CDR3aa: CASSSTGSNSPLHF
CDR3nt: TGTGCCAGCAGCTCTACAGGGAGCAATTCACCCCTCCACTTT

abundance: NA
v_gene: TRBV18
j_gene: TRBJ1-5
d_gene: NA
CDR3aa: CASSPPLLTGNQPQHF
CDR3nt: TGTGCCAGCTCACCGCCGTTGTTGACAGGCAATCAGCCCCAGCATTTT

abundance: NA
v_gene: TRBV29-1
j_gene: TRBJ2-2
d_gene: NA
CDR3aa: CSVGARGQNTGELFF
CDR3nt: TGCAGCGTTGGGGCGAGGGGCCAGAACACCGGGGAGCTGTTTTTT

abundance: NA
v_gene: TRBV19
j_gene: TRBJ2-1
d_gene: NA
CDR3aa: CASSRQGWDEQFF
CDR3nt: TGTGCCAGTAGTAGGCAGGGGTGGGATGAGCAGTTCTTC

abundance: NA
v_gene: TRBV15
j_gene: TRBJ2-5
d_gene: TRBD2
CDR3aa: CATSRDGRTSGQETQYF
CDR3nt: TGTGCCACCAGCAGAGATGGGCGGACTAGCGGACAAGAGACCCAGTACTTC

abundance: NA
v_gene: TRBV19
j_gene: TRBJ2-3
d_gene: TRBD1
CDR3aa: CASKGAGGGEDTQYF
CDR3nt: TGTGCCAGCAAGGGGGCCGGAGGTGGGGAAGATACGCAGTATTTT

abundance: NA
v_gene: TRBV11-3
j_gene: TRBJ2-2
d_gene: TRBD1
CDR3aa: CASSLGRGHAGELFF
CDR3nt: TGTGCCAGCAGCCTCGGAAGGGGGCATGCCGGGGAGCTGTTTTTT

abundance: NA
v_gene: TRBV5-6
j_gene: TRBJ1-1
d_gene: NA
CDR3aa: CASSRRQPNTEAFF
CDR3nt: TGTGCCAGCAGCCGAAGACAGCCGAACACTGAAGCTTTCTTT

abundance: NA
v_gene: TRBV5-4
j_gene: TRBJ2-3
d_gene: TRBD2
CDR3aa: CASSLGDRRLAGGPVAQYF
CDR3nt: TGTGCCAGCAGCTTGGGGGACAGGAGACTAGCGGGAGGGCCAGTGGCGCAGTATTTT

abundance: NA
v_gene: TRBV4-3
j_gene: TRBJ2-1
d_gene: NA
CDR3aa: CASSQGLTNEQFF
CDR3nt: TGCGCCAGCAGCCAAGGACTCACCAATGAGCAGTTCTTC

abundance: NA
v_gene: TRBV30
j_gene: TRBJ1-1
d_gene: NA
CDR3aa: CAWSVVGTEAFF
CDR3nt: TGTGCCTGGAGTGTAGTGGGCACTGAAGCTTTCTTT

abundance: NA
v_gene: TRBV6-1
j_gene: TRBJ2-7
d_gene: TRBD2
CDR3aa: CASRPGGSPREQYF
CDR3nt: TGTGCCAGCAGGCCGGGGGGGTCCCCCCGCGAGCAGTACTTC

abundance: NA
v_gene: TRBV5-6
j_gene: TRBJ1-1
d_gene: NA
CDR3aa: CASSFGGTEAFF
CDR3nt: TGTGCCAGCAGCTTCGGGGGCACTGAAGCTTTCTTT

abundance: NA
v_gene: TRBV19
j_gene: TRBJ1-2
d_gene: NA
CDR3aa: CASSISAGGDYGYTF
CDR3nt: TGTGCCAGTAGTATTTCGGCAGGAGGCGACTATGGCTACACCTTC

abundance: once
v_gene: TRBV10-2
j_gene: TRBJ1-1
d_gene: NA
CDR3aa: CASTETGAEAFF
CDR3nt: TGCGCCAGCACCGAGACCGGGGCTGAAGCTTTCTTT

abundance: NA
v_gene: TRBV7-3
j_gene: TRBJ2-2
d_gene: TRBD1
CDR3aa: CASSLMTGWNTGELFF
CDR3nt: TGTGCCAGCAGCTTAATGACAGGGTGGAACACCGGGGAGCTGTTTTTT

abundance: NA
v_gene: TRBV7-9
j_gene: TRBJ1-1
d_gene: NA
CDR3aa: CASRTIVEAFF
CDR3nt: TGTGCCAGCAGAACCATTGTGGAAGCTTTCTTT

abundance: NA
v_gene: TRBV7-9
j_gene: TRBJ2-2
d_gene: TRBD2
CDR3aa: CASSRGLAGDNGELFF
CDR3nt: TGTGCCAGCAGCAGAGGACTAGCGGGAGATAACGGGGAGCTGTTTTTT

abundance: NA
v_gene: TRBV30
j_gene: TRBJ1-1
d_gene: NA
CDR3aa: CASKKEGLDTEAFF
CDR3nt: TGTGCCTCTAAAAAAGAGGGATTGGACACTGAAGCTTTCTTT

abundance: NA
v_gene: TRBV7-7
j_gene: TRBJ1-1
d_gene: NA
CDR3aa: CASTEFGGGDHMNTEAFF
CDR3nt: TGTGCTAGCACCGAATTCGGGGGGGGCGATCACATGAACACTGAAGCTTTCTTT

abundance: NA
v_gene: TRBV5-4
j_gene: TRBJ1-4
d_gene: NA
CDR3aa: CASSQAGGTNEKLFF
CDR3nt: TGTGCCAGCAGCCAGGCGGGGGGAACTAATGAAAAACTGTTTTTT

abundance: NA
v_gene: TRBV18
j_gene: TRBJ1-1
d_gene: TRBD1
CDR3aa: CASSPGTGAEAFF
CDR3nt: TGTGCCAGCTCACCTGGGACAGGGGCTGAAGCTTTCTTT

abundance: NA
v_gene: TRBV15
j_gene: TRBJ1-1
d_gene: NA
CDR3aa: CATSMRSRGEAFF
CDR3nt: TGTGCCACCAGCATGAGGTCCCGGGGTGAAGCTTTCTTT

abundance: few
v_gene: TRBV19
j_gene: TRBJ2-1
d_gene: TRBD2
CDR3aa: CASSIFGSGGPRRYNEQFF
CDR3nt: TGTGCCAGTAGTATTTTCGGTAGCGGGGGGCCAAGAAGGTACAATGAGCAGTTCTTC

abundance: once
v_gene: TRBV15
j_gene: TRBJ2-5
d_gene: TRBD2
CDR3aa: CATSRDRTSVRQETQYF
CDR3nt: TGTGCCACCAGCAGAGATAGGACTAGCGTAAGACAAGAGACCCAGTACTTC

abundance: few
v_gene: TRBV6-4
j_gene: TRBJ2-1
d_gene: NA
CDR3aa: CASSVGGSSYNEQFF
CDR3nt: TGTGCCAGCAGTGTTGGCGGAAGCTCCTACAATGAGCAGTTCTTC

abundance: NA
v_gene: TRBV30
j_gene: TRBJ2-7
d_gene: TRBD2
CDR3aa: CAWSLTSGRFYEQYF
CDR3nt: TGTGCCTGGAGTCTCACTAGCGGGAGGTTCTACGAGCAGTACTTC

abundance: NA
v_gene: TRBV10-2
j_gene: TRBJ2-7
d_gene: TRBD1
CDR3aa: CASTTGAYEQYF
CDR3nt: TGCGCCAGCACGACAGGGGCGTACGAGCAGTACTTC

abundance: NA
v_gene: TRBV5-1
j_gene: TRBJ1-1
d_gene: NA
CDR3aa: CASSLEGMNTEAFF
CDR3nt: TGCGCCAGCAGCTTGGAAGGAATGAACACTGAAGCTTTCTTT

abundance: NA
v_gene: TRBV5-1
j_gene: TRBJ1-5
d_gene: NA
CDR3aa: CASSLGSYQPQHF
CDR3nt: TGCGCCAGCAGCTTGGGGTCTTATCAGCCCCAGCATTTT

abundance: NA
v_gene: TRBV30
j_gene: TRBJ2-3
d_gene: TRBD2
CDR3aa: CAWSGIIGTSGTVTDTQYF
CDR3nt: TGTGCCTGGAGTGGGATCATCGGGACTAGCGGGACGGTCACAGATACGCAGTATTTT

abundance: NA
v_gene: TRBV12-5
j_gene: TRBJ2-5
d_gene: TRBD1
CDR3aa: CASGPDRALRETQYF
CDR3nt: TGTGCTAGTGGCCCTGACAGGGCCTTGCGGGAGACCCAGTACTTC

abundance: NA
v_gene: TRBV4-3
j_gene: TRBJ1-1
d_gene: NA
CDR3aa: CASSLNQGLNTEAFF
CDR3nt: TGCGCCAGCAGCCTTAACCAGGGTTTGAACACTGAAGCTTTCTTT

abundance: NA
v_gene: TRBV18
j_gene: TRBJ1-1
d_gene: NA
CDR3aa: CASSPPTGTKNTEAFF
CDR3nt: TGTGCCAGCTCACCCCCGACCGGGACAAAGAACACTGAAGCTTTCTTT

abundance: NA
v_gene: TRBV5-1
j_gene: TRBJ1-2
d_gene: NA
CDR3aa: CASRGGEGYGYTF
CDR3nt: TGCGCCAGTAGAGGAGGGGAGGGCTATGGCTACACCTTC

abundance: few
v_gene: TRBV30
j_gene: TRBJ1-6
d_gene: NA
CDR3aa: CAWKEGVNSPLHF
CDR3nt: TGTGCCTGGAAAGAAGGGGTCAATTCACCCCTCCACTTT

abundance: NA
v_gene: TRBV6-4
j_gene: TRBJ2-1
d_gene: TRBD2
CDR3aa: CASSASGTSGASSYNEQFF
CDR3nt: TGTGCCAGCAGTGCCTCCGGGACTAGCGGCGCTAGCTCCTACAATGAGCAGTTCTTC

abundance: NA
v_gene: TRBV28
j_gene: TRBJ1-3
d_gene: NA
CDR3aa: CASSLGAGNTIYF
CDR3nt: TGTGCCAGCAGCCTAGGAGCGGGAAACACCATATATTTT

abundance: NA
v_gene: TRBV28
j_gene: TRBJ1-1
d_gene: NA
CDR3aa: CASSLGGMNTEAFF
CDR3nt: TGTGCCAGCAGTTTGGGCGGAATGAACACTGAAGCTTTCTTT

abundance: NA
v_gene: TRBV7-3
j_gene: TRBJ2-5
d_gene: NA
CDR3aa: CASSLLSSETQYF
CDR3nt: TGTGCCAGCAGCTTATTATCTTCAGAGACCCAGTACTTC

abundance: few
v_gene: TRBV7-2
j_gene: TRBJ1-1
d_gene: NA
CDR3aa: CASSPTEQHPSAFF
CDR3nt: TGTGCCAGCAGCCCGACAGAACAGCACCCAAGCGCTTTCTTT

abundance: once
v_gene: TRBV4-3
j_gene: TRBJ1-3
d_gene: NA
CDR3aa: CASSQEVDAGNTIYF
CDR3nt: TGCGCCAGCAGCCAAGAAGTCGACGCCGGAAACACCATATATTTT

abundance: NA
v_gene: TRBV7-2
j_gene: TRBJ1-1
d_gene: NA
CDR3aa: CASTHAFVTEAFF
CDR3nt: TGTGCCAGCACCCACGCCTTCGTCACTGAAGCTTTCTTT

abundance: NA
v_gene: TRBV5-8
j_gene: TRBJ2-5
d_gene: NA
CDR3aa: CASSRRPGPQETQYF
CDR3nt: TGTGCCAGCAGCCGAAGACCGGGGCCACAAGAGACCCAGTACTTC

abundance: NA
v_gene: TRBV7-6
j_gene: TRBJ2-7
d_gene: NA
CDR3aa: CASSPAGSSYEQYF
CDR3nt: TGTGCCAGCAGCCCAGCAGGGAGCTCCTACGAGCAGTACTTC

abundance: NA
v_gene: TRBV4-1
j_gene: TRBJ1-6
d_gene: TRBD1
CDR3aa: CASSHPSGGQGNSPLHF
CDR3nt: TGCGCCAGCAGCCACCCCTCCGGGGGACAGGGGAATTCACCCCTCCACTTT

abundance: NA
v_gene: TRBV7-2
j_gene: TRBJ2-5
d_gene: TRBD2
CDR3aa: CASSLEAGAIGETQYF
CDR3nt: TGTGCCAGCAGCTTAGAAGCGGGAGCGATAGGGGAGACCCAGTACTTC

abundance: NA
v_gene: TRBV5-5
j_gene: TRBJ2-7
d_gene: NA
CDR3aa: CASSLVGSVGEQYF
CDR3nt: TGTGCCAGCAGCTTGGTTGGTAGCGTGGGCGAGCAGTACTTC

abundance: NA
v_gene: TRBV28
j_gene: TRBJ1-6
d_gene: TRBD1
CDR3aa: CASSSRTGRSPLHF
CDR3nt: TGTGCCAGCAGTTCCAGGACAGGGCGGTCACCCCTCCACTTT

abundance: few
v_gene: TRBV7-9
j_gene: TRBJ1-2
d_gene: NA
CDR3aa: CASSADTYGGYTF
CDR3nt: TGTGCCAGCAGCGCTGACACCTACGGTGGCTACACCTTC